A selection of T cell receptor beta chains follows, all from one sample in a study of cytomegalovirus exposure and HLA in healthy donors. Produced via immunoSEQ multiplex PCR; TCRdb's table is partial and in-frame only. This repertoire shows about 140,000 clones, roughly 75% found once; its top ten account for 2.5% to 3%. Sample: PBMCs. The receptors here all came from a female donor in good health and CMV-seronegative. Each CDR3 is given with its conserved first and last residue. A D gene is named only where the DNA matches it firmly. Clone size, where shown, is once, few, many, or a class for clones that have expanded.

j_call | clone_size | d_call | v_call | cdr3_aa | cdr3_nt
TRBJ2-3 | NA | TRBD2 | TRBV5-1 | CASSRSTSGRADTQYF | TGCGCCAGCAGCCGATCGACTAGCGGGAGGGCAGATACGCAGTATTTT
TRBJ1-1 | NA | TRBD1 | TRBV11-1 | CASSLHRGEAFF | TGTGCCAGCAGCTTACACAGGGGGGAGGCTTTCTTT
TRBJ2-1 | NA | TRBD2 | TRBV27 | CASSLTSGANNEQFF | TGTGCCAGCAGTTTGACTAGCGGGGCCAACAATGAGCAGTTCTTC
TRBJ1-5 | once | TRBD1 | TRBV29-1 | CSVTGGPNQPQHF | TGCAGCGTAACAGGGGGACCCAATCAGCCCCAGCATTTT
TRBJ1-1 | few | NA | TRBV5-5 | CASSLDMNTEAFF | TGTGCCAGCAGCTTGGACATGAACACTGAAGCTTTCTTT
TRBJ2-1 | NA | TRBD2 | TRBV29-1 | CSAEPSGRYNEQFF | TGCAGCGCTGAACCTAGCGGGAGATACAATGAGCAGTTCTTC
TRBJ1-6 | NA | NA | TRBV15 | CATSRDRSPLHF | TGTGCCACCAGCAGAGATCGGTCACCCCTCCACTTT
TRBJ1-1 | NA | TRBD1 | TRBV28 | CASSKWDRPNTEAFF | TGTGCCAGCAGTAAATGGGACAGGCCGAACACTGAAGCTTTCTTT
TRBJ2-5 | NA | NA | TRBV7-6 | CASSPPVRQETQYF | TGTGCCAGCAGCCCGCCAGTGAGGCAAGAGACCCAGTACTTC
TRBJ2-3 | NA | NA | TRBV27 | CASTDARGYTDTQYF | TGTGCCAGCACCGACGCTCGGGGGTACACAGATACGCAGTATTTT
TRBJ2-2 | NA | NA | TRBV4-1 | CASSQEVPVANTGELFF | TGCGCCAGCAGCCAAGAGGTCCCGGTCGCGAACACCGGGGAGCTGTTTTTT
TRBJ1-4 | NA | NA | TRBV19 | CASSRAGQKNEKLFF | TGTGCCAGTAGTCGGGCAGGGCAGAAGAATGAAAAACTGTTTTTT
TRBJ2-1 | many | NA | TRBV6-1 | CASARERHNEQFF | TGTGCCAGCGCTCGGGAGAGGCACAATGAGCAGTTCTTC
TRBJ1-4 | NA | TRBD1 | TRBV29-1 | CSVEGTGNNEKLFF | TGCAGCGTTGAAGGGACAGGGAACAATGAAAAACTGTTTTTT
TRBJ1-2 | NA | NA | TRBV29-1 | CSVESPGQCGYTF | TGCAGCGTTGAAAGCCCCGGACAGTGTGGCTACACCTTC
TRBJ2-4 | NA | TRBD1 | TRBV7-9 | CASSLGQAPYF | TGTGCCAGCAGCCTGGGACAGGCGCCGTACTTC
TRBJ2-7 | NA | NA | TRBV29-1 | CSVELRGGGEQYF | TGCAGCGTTGAATTAAGGGGGGGAGGCGAGCAGTACTTC
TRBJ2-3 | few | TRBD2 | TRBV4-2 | CASSHSGSGVLDTQYF | TGTGCCAGCAGCCACAGCGGGAGCGGGGTTTTGGATACGCAGTATTTT
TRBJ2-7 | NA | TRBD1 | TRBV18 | CASSPGTAYEQYF | TGTGCCAGCTCACCAGGGACAGCGTACGAGCAGTACTTC
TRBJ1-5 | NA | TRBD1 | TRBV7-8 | CASSRDRASNQPQHF | TGTGCCAGCAGCCGGGACAGGGCAAGCAATCAGCCCCAGCATTTT
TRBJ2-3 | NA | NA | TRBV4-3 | CASSQDHYTDTQYF | TGCGCCAGCAGCCAAGATCACTACACAGATACGCAGTATTTT
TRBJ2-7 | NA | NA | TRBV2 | CASSEQSYEQYF | TGTGCCAGCAGTGAACAGTCCTACGAGCAGTACTTC
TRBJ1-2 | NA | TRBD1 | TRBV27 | CASRGQDSFYGYTF | TGTGCCAGCAGGGGACAGGACAGCTTCTATGGCTACACCTTC
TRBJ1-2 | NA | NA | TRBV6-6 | CASSTLPGGYTF | TGTGCCAGCAGTACCCTTCCCGGTGGCTACACCTTC
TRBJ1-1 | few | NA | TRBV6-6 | CASSTERGTEAFF | TGTGCCAGCAGTACCGAACGAGGCACTGAAGCTTTCTTT
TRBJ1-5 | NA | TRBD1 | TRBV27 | CASSDRDTQPQHF | TGTGCCAGCAGCGACAGGGATACTCAGCCCCAGCATTTT